This is a list of T cell receptor beta chains from one sample in a study of PD-1 blockade in mismatch repair-deficient tumors. The repertoire was sequenced with immunoSEQ multiplex PCR; TCRdb's copy has only in-frame clones and lacks some. The sample contains 30,000 to 45,000 clones, around four fifths of which appear only once. The source was PBMCs, collected 38 weeks after starting pembrolizumab. The receptor set was obtained from an adult with mismatch repair-deficient cancer. CDR3s include the opening cysteine and the closing phenylalanine or tryptophan. The D gene is left open where the match is weak. The size field is filled for only some rows; it gives once, few, many or a size class.

d_call	v_call	cdr3_length	j_call	clone_size	cdr3_nt	cdr3_aa
TRBD1	TRBV19	14	TRBJ1-5	-	TGTGCCAGTTCCCGGGACAGGGGGCATCAGCCCCAGCATTTT	CASSRDRGHQPQHF
-	TRBV19	15	TRBJ2-7	-	TGTGCCAGTAGTCCCCGCGCGGGAAGCTCCTACGAGCAGTACTTC	CASSPRAGSSYEQYF
-	TRBV29-1	13	TRBJ1-5	-	TGCAGCGGCGGGCCGGGAGGGGATCAGCCCCAGCATTTT	CSGGPGGDQPQHF
TRBD2	TRBV10-1	14	TRBJ2-3	few	TGCGCCAGCAGTGAGGGAATAGCGGGCGATACGCAGTATTTT	CASSEGIAGDTQYF
TRBD1	TRBV30	15	TRBJ2-7	-	TGTGCCTGGGGGATGCCGGGACAGGGGGCCTACGAGCAGTACTTC	CAWGMPGQGAYEQYF
TRBD1	TRBV28	15	TRBJ2-7	-	TGTGCCAGCAGCCGCCGGGACAGGGATCTCTACGAGCAGTACTTC	CASSRRDRDLYEQYF
TRBD1	TRBV30	13	TRBJ1-3	-	TGTGCGTCACACAGGGGAGGCGGAAACACCATATATTTT	CASHRGGGNTIYF
TRBD1	TRBV19	15	TRBJ1-2	-	TGTGCCAGTAGTAAAACAGGGGGCCGGGGCTATGGCTACACCTTC	CASSKTGGRGYGYTF
TRBD1	TRBV5-6	15	TRBJ2-7	few	TGTGCCAGCAGCTTAAACAGGGGGAGTATCTTCGAGCAGTACTTC	CASSLNRGSIFEQYF
-	TRBV7-9	15	TRBJ1-4	-	TGTGCCAGCAGCTTAGGTGCTACAACTAATGAAAAACTGTTTTTT	CASSLGATTNEKLFF
TRBD2	TRBV28	19	TRBJ2-1	-	TGTGCCAGCAGTTTGGGGCTAGCGGGAACCCAGCGCTCCTACAATGAGCAGTTCTTC	CASSLGLAGTQRSYNEQFF
TRBD2	TRBV11-2	16	TRBJ2-7	few	TGTGCCAGCAGCTTAGAGGGACTAGCGGGAAGGGGCGAGCAGTACTTC	CASSLEGLAGRGEQYF
-	TRBV5-4	13	TRBJ1-1	-	TGTGCCAGCAGCTCTAGCGGGCAAGCTGAAGCTTTCTTT	CASSSSGQAEAFF
TRBD2	TRBV5-4	15	TRBJ2-1	-	TGTGCCAGCAGCCCCGGGACTAGCGGGTTCAATGAGCAGTTCTTC	CASSPGTSGFNEQFF
-	TRBV21-1	21	TRBJ2-5	-	TGTGCCAGCAGCAAAGCCCACGAACGGGGCCCTAGCGGTCCTGATGGGGAGACCCAGTACTTC	CASSKAHERGPSGPDGETQYF
TRBD2	TRBV28	13	TRBJ2-7	once	TGTGCCAGCAGTTGGGGGGGGTCATACGAGCAGTACTTC	CASSWGGSYEQYF
-	TRBV5-1	15	TRBJ2-7	few	TGCGCCAGCAGGCCGACTGCTTATCAGACCTACGAGCAGTACTTC	CASRPTAYQTYEQYF
-	TRBV27	14	TRBJ2-5	-	TGTGCCAGCAGTTTATATACAGGTCGGGAGACCCAGTACTTC	CASSLYTGRETQYF
-	TRBV7-2	14	TRBJ2-1	-	TGTGCCAGCAGCCTGGCTGCGGGAATTGATGAGCAGTTCTTC	CASSLAAGIDEQFF
TRBD2	TRBV7-6	16	TRBJ2-1	-	TGTGCCAGCAGCTTACCTGCGGGAGAGGCCTACAATGAGCAGTTCTTC	CASSLPAGEAYNEQFF
-	TRBV7-9	14	TRBJ1-3	-	TGTGCCAGCAGCTCACAGGGTGCCGGAAACACCATATATTTT	CASSSQGAGNTIYF
-	TRBV9	17	TRBJ1-1	-	TGTGCCAGCAGCGTAGGAGCAGGGGCTAAGTTGGAGACTGAAGCTTTCTTT	CASSVGAGAKLETEAFF
-	TRBV9	14	TRBJ1-1	-	TGTGCCAGCAGCGTAGCCGACGGCGCAGGTGAAGCTTTCTTT	CASSVADGAGEAFF
-	TRBV5-4	15	TRBJ1-1	-	TGTGCCAGCAGCTTGGCCAAAGGGGATAAGACTGAAGCTTTCTTT	CASSLAKGDKTEAFF
TRBD1	TRBV10-3	13	TRBJ1-1	-	TGTGCCACCAGGGGACAGGGTGACACTGAAGCTTTCTTT	CATRGQGDTEAFF
TRBD1	TRBV10-3	16	TRBJ1-4	once	TGTGCCATCAGTGGGGGACAGGGGATGACTAATGAAAAACTGTTTTTT	CAISGGQGMTNEKLFF
-	TRBV19	15	TRBJ1-2	-	TGTGCCAGTACCCTGGACACCAGGGGAGACTATGGCTACACCTTC	CASTLDTRGDYGYTF
-	TRBV5-1	14	TRBJ2-2	once	TGCGCCAGCAGCCCCCTACAGGCCCCCGGGGAGCTGTTTTTT	CASSPLQAPGELFF
-	TRBV11-3	14	TRBJ1-1	-	TGTGCCAGCAGCTCCCCGGGAGAGGACACTGAAGCTTTCTTT	CASSSPGEDTEAFF
TRBD2	TRBV7-2	18	TRBJ2-1	-	TGTGCCAGCAGCCCCTATCGACCGGGCGGGAGCTCCTACAATGAGCAGTTCTTC	CASSPYRPGGSSYNEQFF
TRBD2	TRBV27	15	TRBJ2-1	-	TGTGCCAGCAGTTTAGGGCTAGCGGGGATCAATGAGCAGTTCTTC	CASSLGLAGINEQFF
TRBD2	TRBV9	16	TRBJ2-1	-	TGTGCCAGCACTCGGGAGGTTTGGAGCTCCTACAATGAGCAGTTCTTC	CASTREVWSSYNEQFF
-	TRBV19	14	TRBJ1-5	-	TGTGCCAGTAGTTGGGCAGGTCACAATCAGCCCCAGCATTTT	CASSWAGHNQPQHF
-	TRBV7-7	14	TRBJ2-5	-	TGTGCTAGCAGCCCGAGTGCGATAGTAGAGACCCAGTACTTC	CASSPSAIVETQYF
-	TRBV7-8	14	TRBJ2-3	-	TGTGCCAGCAGCTTTCGGGGGAGCATGAATACGCAGTATTTT	CASSFRGSMNTQYF